This T cell receptor beta chain was identified during a study of EBV T-cell therapy then PD-1 blockade in nasopharyngeal carcinoma. Germline lookup yields CDR1 MNHEY and CDR2 SVGAGI. Trimming took 6 bases from V and 0 from J; bases not matched to a gene: 0. The CDR3 length is 13 residues. TCRdb's copy holds only in-frame clones and misses some; the assay was immunoSEQ multiplex PCR. The table has around 23,000 clones, 84% seen once. As to this clone: Its antigen is not known.

Treatment defined: AdE1-LMPpoly-expanded autologous EBV-specific T-cell therapy followed by anti-PD-1 nivolumab. Sequencing was performed on CD8+ T cells from blood, taken at day 61 from a patient whose treatment included autologous EBV-specific T cells and nivolumab. The genes are TRBV6-5 and TRBJ1-1; TRBD1 agrees at 8 bases. This clonotype originated in a man aged 35 to 55 with nasopharyngeal carcinoma. The CDR3 here is CASRDRVNTEAFF. The CDR3 DNA follows: TGTGCCAGCAGGGACAGGGTGAACACTGAAGCTTTCTTT.